This TCR beta chain emerged from a study of blood T cells in healthy people across ages. No fewer than 7 million PBMCs went into each sample. Each sample provided at least 5.5 micrograms of extracted total RNA. This clonotype turned up a few times. Through a sample-barcoded 5' primer and a J-beta primer mix, a second PCR was run for roughly 7 to 11 cycles. A template-switch adaptor containing 12 random nucleotides labeled each cDNA molecule. TCRdb reprocessed the 5' RACE reads via MiXCR and lists one record per CDR3 protein. The table has around 600,000 distinct CDR3 sequences, around 50% seen once. This TCR was sampled from a man older than 75 in good health. Sequenced sample: blood.

The CDR3 sequence: CAIKARNYGYTF. The CDR3 DNA reads TGTGCCATCAAAGCACGTAACTATGGCTACACCTTC. The V and J genes are TRBV10-3 and TRBJ1-2; the D is unclear. Trimming cost V 7 bases and J 1 base, with 7 bases left between them. This CDR3 spans 12 amino acids. Germline assignment: CDR1 ENHRY and CDR2 SYGVKD.